This T cell receptor (beta chain) is from a study of blood T cell repertoires in COVID-19. Method: immunoSEQ multiplex PCR; TCRdb's copy keeps in-frame clones and lacks some. The table records approximately 360,000 clones, 88% of them present only once. Trimming at V came to 5 bases and at J to 1 base, leaving 17 bases not matched to a gene. Per germline, CDR1 SGHAT and CDR2 FQNNGV. The CDR3 consists of 18 residues. This sequence originates from a woman in her thirties with acute COVID-19. Sequencing used PBMCs or T cells enriched from blood (not recorded which). The J gene is TRBJ2-7, the V gene TRBV11-2, with 7 bases lining up with TRBD1. CDR3: CASSPLGRGRTVSYEQYF. The CDR3 coding sequence is TGTGCCAGCAGCCCACTTGGTAGGGGGCGGACTGTGTCCTACGAGCAGTACTTC.